Given below is one T cell receptor (beta chain) in context. The PCR was carried out with 60 Vbeta primers and 13 Jbeta primers. Repertoires were generated with immunoSEQ multiplex PCR, while TCRdb's copy carries only in-frame clones and drops some. Here the sample spans tens of thousands of clones, approximately 80% being singletons. This entry belongs to a study of cytomegalovirus exposure and HLA in healthy donors. Study overall: Earlier, 150 million to 200 million T cells were analyzed, and some 120 million unique TCR beta sequences were found among them. Out of 398 genotyped donors, roughly 80% belonged to the Caucasian-associated ancestry cluster.

The V end lost 7 bases, the J end lost 2 bases, and 7 bases lay between the germline ends. Germline V gene data show CDR1 as SNHLY and CDR2 as FYNNEI. CDR3 length equals 12 residues. The rearrangement uses TRBV2 and TRBJ2-3; D is ambiguous. The clonotype originates from a male donor in good health and CMV-seronegative. The specimen sequenced was PBMCs. CDR3 sequence: CASNINTDTQYF. CDR3 bases: TGTGCCAGCAACATCAACACAGATACGCAGTATTTT.